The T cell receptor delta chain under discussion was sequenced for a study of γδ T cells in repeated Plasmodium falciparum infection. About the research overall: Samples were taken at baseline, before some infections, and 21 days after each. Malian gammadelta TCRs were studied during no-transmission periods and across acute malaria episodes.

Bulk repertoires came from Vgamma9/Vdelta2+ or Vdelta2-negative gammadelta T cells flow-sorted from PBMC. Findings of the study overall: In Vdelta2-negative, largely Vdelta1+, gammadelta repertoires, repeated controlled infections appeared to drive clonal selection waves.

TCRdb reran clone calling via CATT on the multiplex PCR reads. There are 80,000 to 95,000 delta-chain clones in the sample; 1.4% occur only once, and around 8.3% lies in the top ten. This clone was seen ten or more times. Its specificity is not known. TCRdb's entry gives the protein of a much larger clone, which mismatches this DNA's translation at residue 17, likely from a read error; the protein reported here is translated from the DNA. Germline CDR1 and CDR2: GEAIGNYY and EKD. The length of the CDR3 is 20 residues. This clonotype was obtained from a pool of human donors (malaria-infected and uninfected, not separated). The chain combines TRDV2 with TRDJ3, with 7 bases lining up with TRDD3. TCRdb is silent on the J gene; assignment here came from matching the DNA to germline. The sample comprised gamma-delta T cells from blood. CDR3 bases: TGTGCCTGTGACACCGCGGGATACCCGAAAAGCTCCTGGGACACCCGACGGATGTTTTTC. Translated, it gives CACDTAGYPKSSWDTRRMFF.